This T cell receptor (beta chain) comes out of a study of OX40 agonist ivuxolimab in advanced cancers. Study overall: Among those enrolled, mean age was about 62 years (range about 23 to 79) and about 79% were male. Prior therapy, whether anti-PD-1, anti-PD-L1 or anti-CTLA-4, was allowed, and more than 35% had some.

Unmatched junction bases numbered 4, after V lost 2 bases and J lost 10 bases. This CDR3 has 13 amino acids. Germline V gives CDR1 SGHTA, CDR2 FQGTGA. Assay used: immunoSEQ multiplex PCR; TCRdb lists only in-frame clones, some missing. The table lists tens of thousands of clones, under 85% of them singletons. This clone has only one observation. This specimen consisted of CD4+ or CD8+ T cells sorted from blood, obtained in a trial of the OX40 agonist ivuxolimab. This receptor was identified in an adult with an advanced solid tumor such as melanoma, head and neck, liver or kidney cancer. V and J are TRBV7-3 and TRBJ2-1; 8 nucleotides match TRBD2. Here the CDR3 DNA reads TGTGCCAGCAGCTTAGAGGTAGCGGGGGAGCAGTTCTTC. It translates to CASSLEVAGEQFF.